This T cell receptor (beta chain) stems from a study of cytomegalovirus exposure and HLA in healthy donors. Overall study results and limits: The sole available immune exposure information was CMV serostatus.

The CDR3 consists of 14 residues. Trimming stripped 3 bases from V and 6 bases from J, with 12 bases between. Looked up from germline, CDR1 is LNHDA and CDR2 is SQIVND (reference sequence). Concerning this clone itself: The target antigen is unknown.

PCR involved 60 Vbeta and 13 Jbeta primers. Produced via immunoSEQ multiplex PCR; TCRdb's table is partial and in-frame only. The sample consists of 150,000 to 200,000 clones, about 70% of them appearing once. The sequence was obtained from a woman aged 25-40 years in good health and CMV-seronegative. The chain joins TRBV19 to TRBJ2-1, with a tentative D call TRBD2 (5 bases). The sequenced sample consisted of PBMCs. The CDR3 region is CASSIWTGFNEQFF. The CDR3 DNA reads TGTGCCAGTAGTATCTGGACTGGATTCAATGAGCAGTTCTTC.